This T cell receptor beta chain came from a study of T cell responses to AZD1222 COVID-19 vaccine. Trimming took off 1 base at V and 0 bases at J, with 12 bases between the two ends. This CDR3 has 17 amino acids. Germline CDR1 and CDR2: LGHNA and YSLEER. To note about this clone: Antigen: not known.

Measured with immunoSEQ multiplex PCR; TCRdb has only the in-frame clones, and not every one. Of around 99,000 clones in the sample, roughly 86% were seen once. The study, taken as a whole, reports: Reportedly, nearly half of unique spike TCRs recognized epitopes outside B.1.351/B.1.1.7 mutations.

Here the sequenced sample was peripheral blood, taken 28 days after the second AZD1222 dose. The rearrangement links TRBV4-3 to TRBJ1-4; D is unresolved. This clonotype originated in an adult who received the AZD1222 COVID-19 vaccine. CDR3 amino acids: CASSQGQAGATNEKLFF. The CDR3 DNA reads as TGCGCCAGCAGCCAAGGGCAGGCGGGAGCAACTAATGAAAAACTGTTTTTT.